At least ten counts were recorded for the clone carrying this T cell receptor (beta chain). Its specificity is unknown. TCRdb re-called the 5' RACE reads through MiXCR, storing one row per CDR3 protein. The repertoire holds roughly 60,000 distinct CDR3 sequences, under 4.5% seen once, with about 3.1% in the top ten. This entry is derived from a study of neurological immune-mediated disorders. Notes on the study in general: No clinical or MRI feature was associated with the multiple sclerosis repertoire cluster.

Germline values: CDR1 SGHRS, CDR2 YFSETQ. Trimming took 0 bases from V and 4 from J, leaving 13 bases between them. The CDR3 sequence is 15 residues long. This receptor was taken from a woman aged 30 to 39 with multiple sclerosis. The sequenced material came from PBMCs. J is TRBJ1-2 and V is TRBV5-1; a possible D gene is TRBD1 (6 bases). The CDR3 DNA follows: TGCGCCAGCAGCTTGGCTACAGGGTCTACCTATGGCTACACCTTC. Translation gives CASSLATGSTYGYTF. The full variable domain, in which reference TRBV5-1 and TRBJ1-2 provide the parts outside the CDR3, is KAGVTQTPRYLIKTRGQQVTLSCSPISGHRSVSWYQQTPGQGLQFLFEYFSETQRNKGNFPGRFSGRQFSNSRSEMNVSTLELGDSALYLCASSLATGSTYGYTFGSGTRLTVV.